This record covers a single T cell receptor beta chain. V dropped 5 bases and J dropped 0 bases, with 8 bases sitting between them. This CDR3 comprises 13 residues. Germline loops: CDR1 KGHSH, CDR2 LQKENI. TCRdb's copy holds only in-frame clones and misses some; the assay was immunoSEQ multiplex PCR. The sample lists approximately 4,000 clones; 85% were seen once. The time point is: neoterminal ileum biopsy at postoperative endoscopy, about 6 months after surgery. The entry originates in a study of T cell repertoires in ileal Crohn's disease. The source of this sequence is an adult with Crohn's disease. Sequencing used ileal tissue. The chain is built from TRBV18 and TRBJ2-7; weak D call: TRBD2 (6 bases). The CDR3 region is CASSGGSSYEQYF. The CDR3 nucleotides read TGTGCCAGCTCAGGAGGGTCCTCCTACGAGCAGTACTTC.